A single sample gave rise to the 12 T cell receptor beta chains below, sequenced in a study of cytomegalovirus exposure and HLA in healthy donors (dated by TCRdb to about 2017). Library preparation was by the immunoSEQ multiplex PCR assay. The immuneACCESS repertoire file appears here via TCRdb, limited to in-frame rearrangements. These files lack a portion of the clones; in checked studies, under half of the deficit traces to unresolved V genes, and the cause of the others is not known. This sample comprises about 200,000 clones, around 88% of them detected only once. The ten biggest clones cover roughly 1.5% of the sample. Sequenced: PBMCs. These receptors were taken from a woman aged 18-29 years in good health and CMV-seronegative.

This chain links TRBV29-1 with TRBJ2-7; 13 bases are shared with TRBD2. In germline, CDR1 is SQVTM, CDR2 ANQGSEA. V was pared by 2 bases and J by 4 bases, with 8 bases of the junction left unmatched. The CDR3 totals 16 residues. The CDR3 sequence is CSVEKTGGLAGYEQYF. In DNA form, the CDR3 reads TGCAGCGTTGAAAAAACGGGGGGACTAGCGGGATACGAGCAGTACTTC.

The chain employs TRBV5-1 and TRBJ2-5, with D possibly matching TRBD1 (6 bases). CDR3 size: 14 residues. V dropped 4 bases and J dropped 2 bases, with 12 bases sitting between them. Germline CDR1 SGHRS, CDR2 YFSETQ. The CDR3 DNA reads TGCGCCAGCAGCATCCTCGGACAGCAAGAGACCCAGTACTTC. Translating gives CASSILGQQETQYF.

V is TRBV7-6 and J is TRBJ2-1; 13 bases agree with TRBD2. The germline V gene has CDR1 SGHVS and CDR2 FNYEAQ. This CDR3 region has 16 residues. The ends lost 6 bases at V and 8 bases at J; junction bases unmatched: 10. In DNA form, the CDR3 reads TGTGCCAGCAGGGTAACGGGACTAGCGGGACAGGATGAGCAGTTCTTC. Its protein product is CASRVTGLAGQDEQFF.

CDR3 sequence reads: CASSSGNTEAFF. The CDR3 nucleotides read TGTGCCAGCAGTTCCGGGAACACTGAAGCTTTCTTT. The chain employs TRBV6-5 and TRBJ1-1, with D unresolved. CDR1 is MNHEY, CDR2 SVGAGI, per germline. Trimming took off 4 bases at V and 1 base at J, with 4 bases between the two ends. The CDR3 extends over 12 amino acids.

This sequence joins TRBV4-1 and TRBJ1-1; maybe TRBD1 (6 bases). Trimming pared 6 bases from V and 4 bases from J, leaving 15 bases between. The CDR3 runs to 14 residues. Germline CDR1 reads MGHRA; CDR2 reads YSYEKL. The CDR3 nucleotides are TGCGCCAGCAGAGGTACAGGGCCTTTCACTGAAGCTTTCTTT. Encoded protein: CASRGTGPFTEAFF.

This clone was counted between two and nine times. The genes are TRBV29-1 and TRBJ2-3, with 7 nucleotides matching TRBD1. From germline, CDR1 is SQVTM and CDR2 ANQGSEA. The length of the CDR3 is 14 residues. With 3 bases clipped from V and 2 bases from J, the junction kept 5 bases outside the gene matches. In nucleotides, the CDR3 is TGCAGCGTTGACGGGACAGACAACACAGATACGCAGTATTTT. Translation gives CSVDGTDNTDTQYF.

This clone is a singleton in its sample. The chain has TRBV15 and TRBJ2-7; 9 bases line up with TRBD2. CDR1 LNHNV and CDR2 YYDKDF come from the germline V gene (reference sequence). Unmatched junction bases numbered 6, after V lost 0 bases and J lost 6 bases. There are 15 residues in the CDR3. The CDR3 coding sequence is TGTGCCACCAGCAGAGAGCGGGGGGGCCTCGGCGAGCAGTACTTC. The encoded protein is CATSRERGGLGEQYF.

The gene calls are TRBV2 and TRBJ1-6, with 7 bases that match TRBD1. The germline V gene has CDR1 SNHLY and CDR2 FYNNEI. The CDR3 runs to 17 residues. The junction had 16 bases not matched to a gene; V was cut back by 7 bases and J by 7 bases. Written as DNA, the CDR3 is TGTGCCAGCACTCTACTAATCTCCGGGACAGCAAATTCACCCCTCCACTTT. This encodes CASTLLISGTANSPLHF.

V and J are TRBV7-2 and TRBJ1-3; tentatively, D is TRBD1 (6 bases). This CDR3 has 15 amino acids. The V and J ends lost 4 bases and 0 bases respectively, with 10 bases between them. Germline V gene sequence: CDR1 SGHTA, CDR2 FQGNSA. In DNA form, the CDR3 reads TGTGCCAGCAGCTCGGGACATTTCTCTGGAAACACCATATATTTT. Protein product: CASSSGHFSGNTIYF.

V usage is TRBV5-6 and J usage is TRBJ1-3; D is uncertain. Trimming shortened V by 1 base and J by 2 bases, and 13 bases separated the two germline ends. In germline, CDR1 is SGHDT, CDR2 YYEEEE. The CDR3 contains 16 residues. The CDR3 nucleotides read TGTGCCAGCAGCTTGTTCGCCCCGCGGACTGGAAACACCATATATTTT. It codes for CASSLFAPRTGNTIYF. Variable domain in full (rest from reference TRBV5-6 and TRBJ1-3): DAGVTQSPTHLIKTRGQQVTLRCSPKSGHDTVSWYQQALGQGPQFIFQYYEEEERQRGNFPDRFSGHQFPNYSSELNVNALLLGDSALYLCASSLFAPRTGNTIYFGEGSWLTVV.

This rearrangement joins TRBV5-4 to TRBJ2-7, with 8 bases that match TRBD1. V shed 2 bases and J 3 bases; nucleotides not matched to a gene: 7. Germline values: CDR1 SGHNT, CDR2 YYREEE (reference sequence). This CDR3 contains 15 residues. CDR3: CASSFLDRDDYEQYF. The CDR3, as DNA: TGTGCCAGCAGCTTCTTGGACAGGGATGACTACGAGCAGTACTTC.

This clone showed up just once. The rearrangement joins TRBV7-2 to TRBJ2-5, with 7 bases that match TRBD1. The germline V gene encodes CDR1 SGHTA and CDR2 FQGNSA. J gave up 4 bases and V 4 bases, and 6 bases lay outside the gene matches. The CDR3 runs to 14 residues. The DNA of the CDR3 is TGTGCCAGCAGCTCACAAGGGGGCTCAGAGACCCAGTACTTC. Translating it yields CASSSQGGSETQYF.